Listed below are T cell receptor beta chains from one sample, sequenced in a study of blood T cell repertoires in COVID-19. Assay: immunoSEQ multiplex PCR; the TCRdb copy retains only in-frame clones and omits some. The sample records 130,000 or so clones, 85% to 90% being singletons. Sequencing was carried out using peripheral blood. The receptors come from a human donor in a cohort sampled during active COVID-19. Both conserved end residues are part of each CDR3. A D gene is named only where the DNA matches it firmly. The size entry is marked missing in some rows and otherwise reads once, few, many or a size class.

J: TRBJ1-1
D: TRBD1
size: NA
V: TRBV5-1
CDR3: CASSPRTGTNLEAFF
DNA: TGCGCCAGCAGCCCAAGGACAGGGACGAACTTAGAAGCTTTCTTT

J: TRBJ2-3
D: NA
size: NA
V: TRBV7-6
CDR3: CASSLAPAPKRVDTDTQYF
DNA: TGTGCCAGCAGCTTAGCGCCGGCCCCGAAGCGGGTCGACACAGATACGCAGTATTTT

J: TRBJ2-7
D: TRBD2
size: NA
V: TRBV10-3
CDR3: CAIMDGGSSYEQYF
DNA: TGTGCCATCATGGACGGGGGGAGCTCCTACGAGCAGTACTTC

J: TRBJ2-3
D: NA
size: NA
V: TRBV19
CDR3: CASSILWGDSQPVTDTQYF
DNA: TGTGCCAGTAGTATCTTATGGGGGGATTCACAGCCAGTCACAGATACGCAGTATTTT

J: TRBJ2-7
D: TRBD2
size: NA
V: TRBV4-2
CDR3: CASSQGLAGVYEQYF
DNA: TGTGCCAGCAGCCAAGGGCTAGCGGGAGTCTACGAGCAGTACTTC

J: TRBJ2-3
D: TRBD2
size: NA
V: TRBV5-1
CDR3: CASSRISGGLTDTQYF
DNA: TGCGCCAGCAGCCGCATTAGCGGGGGGTTGACAGATACGCAGTATTTT

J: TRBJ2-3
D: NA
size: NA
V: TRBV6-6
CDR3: CASRADTQYF
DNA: TGTGCCAGCAGGGCTGATACGCAGTATTTT

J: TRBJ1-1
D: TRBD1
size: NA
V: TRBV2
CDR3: CASSEDRGVFWGAFF
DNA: TGTGCCAGCAGCGAAGACAGGGGCGTTTTTTGGGGGGCTTTCTTT

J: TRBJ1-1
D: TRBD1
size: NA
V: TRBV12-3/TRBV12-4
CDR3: CASSFTGGTEAFF
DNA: TGTGCCAGCAGTTTTACAGGGGGGACTGAAGCTTTCTTT

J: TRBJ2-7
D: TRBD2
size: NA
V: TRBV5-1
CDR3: CASSWGPGGGGRNEQYF
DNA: TGCGCCAGCAGCTGGGGCCCTGGAGGCGGGGGGAGAAACGAGCAGTACTTC

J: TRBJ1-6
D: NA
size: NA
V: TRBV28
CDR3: CAPAGEGSYNSPLHF
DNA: TGTGCCCCTGCGGGGGAGGGCTCCTATAATTCACCCCTCCACTTT

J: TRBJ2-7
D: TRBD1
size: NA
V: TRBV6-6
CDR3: CASSKTDRGHEQYF
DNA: TGTGCCAGCAGTAAAACCGACAGGGGTCACGAGCAGTACTTC

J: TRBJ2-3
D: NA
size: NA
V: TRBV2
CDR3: CASSEEFSSTTDTQYF
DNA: TGTGCCAGCAGTGAAGAATTTAGCTCAACAACAGATACGCAGTATTTT

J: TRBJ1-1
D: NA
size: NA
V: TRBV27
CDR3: CASSYTREGNTEAFF
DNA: TGTGCCAGCAGCTACACCCGGGAGGGGAACACTGAAGCTTTCTTT

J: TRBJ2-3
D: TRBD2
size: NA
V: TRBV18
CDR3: CASSPVAGETDTQYF
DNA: TGTGCCAGCTCACCAGTAGCGGGAGAGACAGATACGCAGTATTTT

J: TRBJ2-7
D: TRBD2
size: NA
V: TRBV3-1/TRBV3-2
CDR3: CASSRRAGVEQYF
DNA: TGTGCCAGCAGCCGGAGAGCGGGGGTGGAGCAGTACTTC

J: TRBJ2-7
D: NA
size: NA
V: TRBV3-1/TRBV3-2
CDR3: CASSPRPGTPVYEQYF
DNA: TGTGCCAGCAGCCCAAGACCCGGGACACCGGTCTACGAGCAGTACTTC

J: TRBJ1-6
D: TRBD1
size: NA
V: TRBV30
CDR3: CAWSSPGTGSSPLHF
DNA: TGTGCCTGGAGTTCACCCGGGACAGGGTCTTCACCCCTCCACTTT

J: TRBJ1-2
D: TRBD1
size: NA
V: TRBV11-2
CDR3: CASSSGQNYGYTF
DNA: TGTGCCAGCAGCTCGGGACAGAACTATGGCTACACCTTC

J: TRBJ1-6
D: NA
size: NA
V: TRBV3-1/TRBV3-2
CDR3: CASNGGESPLHF
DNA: TGTGCCAGCAATGGAGGCGAATCACCCCTCCACTTT

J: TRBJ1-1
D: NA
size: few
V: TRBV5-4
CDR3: CASSLEAGGDAFF
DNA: TGTGCCAGCAGCTTGGAGGCAGGAGGTGACGCTTTCTTT

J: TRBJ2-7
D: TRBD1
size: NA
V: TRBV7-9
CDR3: CASSYGTVYEQYF
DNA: TGTGCCAGCAGCTACGGGACAGTTTACGAGCAGTACTTC

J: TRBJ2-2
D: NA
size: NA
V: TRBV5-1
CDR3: CASSPGLPHTGELFF
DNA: TGCGCCAGCAGCCCCGGACTACCACACACCGGGGAGCTGTTTTTT

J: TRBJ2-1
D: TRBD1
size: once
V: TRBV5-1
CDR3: CASSKTGGDYNEQFF
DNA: TGCGCCAGCAGCAAGACAGGGGGGGATTACAATGAGCAGTTCTTC

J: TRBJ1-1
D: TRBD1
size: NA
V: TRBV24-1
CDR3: CATSDSTGDPNTEAFF
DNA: TGTGCCACCAGTGATTCGACAGGGGACCCGAACACTGAAGCTTTCTTT

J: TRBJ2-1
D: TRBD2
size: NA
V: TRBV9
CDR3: CASGLAGYNEQFF
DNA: TGTGCCAGCGGACTAGCGGGATACAATGAGCAGTTCTTC

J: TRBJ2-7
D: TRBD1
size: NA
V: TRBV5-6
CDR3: CASSLPGTVTYEQYF
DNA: TGTGCCAGCAGCTTACCCGGGACAGTGACCTACGAGCAGTACTTC

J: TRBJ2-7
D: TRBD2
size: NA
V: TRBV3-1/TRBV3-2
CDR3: CASSQVTSGKLSYEQYF
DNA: TGTGCCAGCAGCCAAGTTACTAGCGGAAAACTCTCCTACGAGCAGTACTTC

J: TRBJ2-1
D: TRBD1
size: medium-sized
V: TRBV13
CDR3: CASSLGQGFDEQFF
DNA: TGTGCCAGCAGCTTGGGACAGGGGTTCGATGAGCAGTTCTTC

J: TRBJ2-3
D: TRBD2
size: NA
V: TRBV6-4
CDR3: CASSDLTSGEDTQYF
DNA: TGTGCCAGCAGTGACTTGACTAGCGGGGAGGATACGCAGTATTTT

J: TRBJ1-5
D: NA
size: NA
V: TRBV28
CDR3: CATSSLGRDQPQHF
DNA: TGTGCCACTTCCTCCTTGGGGCGCGATCAGCCCCAGCATTTT

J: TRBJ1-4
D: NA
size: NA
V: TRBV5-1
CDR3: CASSLGTFEKLFF
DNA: TGCGCCAGCAGCTTGGGGACATTTGAAAAACTGTTTTTT

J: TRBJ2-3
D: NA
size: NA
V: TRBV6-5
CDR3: CASSYSDYSDTQYF
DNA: TGTGCCAGCAGTTACTCGGACTACTCAGATACGCAGTATTTT

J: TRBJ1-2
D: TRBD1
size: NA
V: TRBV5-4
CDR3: CASTFQDRATSGYTF
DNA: TGTGCCAGCACCTTTCAGGACAGGGCAACGTCGGGCTACACCTTC

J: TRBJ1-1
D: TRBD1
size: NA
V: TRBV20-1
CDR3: CSASEGALNTEAFF
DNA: TGCAGTGCTAGTGAGGGGGCGTTGAACACTGAAGCTTTCTTT

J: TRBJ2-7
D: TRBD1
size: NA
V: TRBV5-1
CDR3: CASSARTGQGAEQYF
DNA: TGCGCCAGCAGCGCCCGAACTGGTCAGGGGGCCGAGCAGTACTTC

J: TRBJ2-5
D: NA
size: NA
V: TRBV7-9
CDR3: CASSLGGGRGETQYF
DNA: TGTGCCAGCAGCTTAGGGGGAGGCAGAGGGGAGACCCAGTACTTC

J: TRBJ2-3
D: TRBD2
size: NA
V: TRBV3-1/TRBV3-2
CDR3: CASSYGTSVTQGTQYF
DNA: TGTGCCAGCAGCTACGGGACTAGCGTTACTCAGGGTACGCAGTATTTT

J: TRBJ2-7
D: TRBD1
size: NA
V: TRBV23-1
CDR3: CASSLKAPGQGIFTEQYF
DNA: TGCGCCAGCAGTCTAAAGGCCCCGGGACAGGGGATATTCACCGAGCAGTACTTC

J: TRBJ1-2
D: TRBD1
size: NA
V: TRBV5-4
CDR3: CASSLWGQIPGYTF
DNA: TGTGCCAGCAGCTTGTGGGGACAGATTCCTGGCTACACCTTC

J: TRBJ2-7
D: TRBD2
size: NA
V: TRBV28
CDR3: CASSLLAVAYEQYF
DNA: TGTGCCAGCAGTTTACTAGCGGTAGCCTACGAGCAGTACTTC

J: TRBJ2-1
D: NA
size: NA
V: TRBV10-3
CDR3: CAISEVRDPPNEQFF
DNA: TGTGCCATCAGTGAGGTCAGGGATCCTCCCAATGAGCAGTTCTTC

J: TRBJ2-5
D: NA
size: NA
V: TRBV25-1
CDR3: CASSAMGLGLETQYF
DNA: TGTGCCAGCAGCGCCATGGGACTGGGTCTGGAGACCCAGTACTTC

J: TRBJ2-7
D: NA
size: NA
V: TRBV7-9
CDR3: CASSPDSWGTYEQYF
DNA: TGTGCCAGCAGCCCGGACAGTTGGGGAACCTACGAGCAGTACTTC

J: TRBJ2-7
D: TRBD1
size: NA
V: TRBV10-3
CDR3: CAISEFSGQAAYEQYF
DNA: TGTGCCATCAGTGAGTTTTCGGGACAGGCGGCCTACGAGCAGTACTTC